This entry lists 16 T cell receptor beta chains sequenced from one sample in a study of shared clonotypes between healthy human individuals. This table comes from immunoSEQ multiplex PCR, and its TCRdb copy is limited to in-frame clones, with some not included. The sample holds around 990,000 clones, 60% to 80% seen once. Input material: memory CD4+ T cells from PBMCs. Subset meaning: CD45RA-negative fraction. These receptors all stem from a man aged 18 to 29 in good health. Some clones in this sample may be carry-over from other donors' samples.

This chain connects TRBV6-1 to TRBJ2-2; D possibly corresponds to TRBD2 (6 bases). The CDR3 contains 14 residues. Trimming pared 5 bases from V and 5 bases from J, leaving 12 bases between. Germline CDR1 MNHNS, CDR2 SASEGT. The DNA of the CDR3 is TGTGCCAGCAGTCGGGGGTTTGGAACCGGGGAGCTGTTTTTT. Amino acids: CASSRGFGTGELFF.

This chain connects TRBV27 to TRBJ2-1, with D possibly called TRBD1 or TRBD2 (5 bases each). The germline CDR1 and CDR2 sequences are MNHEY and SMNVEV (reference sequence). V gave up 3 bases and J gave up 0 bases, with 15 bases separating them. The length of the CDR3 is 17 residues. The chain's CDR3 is CASSFYLLRGSYNEQFF. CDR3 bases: TGTGCCAGCAGTTTTTATCTTCTGAGGGGCTCCTACAATGAGCAGTTCTTC.

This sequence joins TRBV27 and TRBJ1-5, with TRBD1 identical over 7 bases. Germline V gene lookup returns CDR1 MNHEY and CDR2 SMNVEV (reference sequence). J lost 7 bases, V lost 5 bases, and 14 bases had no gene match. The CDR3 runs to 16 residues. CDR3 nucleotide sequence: TGTGCCAGCAGTATAACCGGACAGGCCCGTAGCCAGCCCCAGCATTTT. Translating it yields CASSITGQARSQPQHF.

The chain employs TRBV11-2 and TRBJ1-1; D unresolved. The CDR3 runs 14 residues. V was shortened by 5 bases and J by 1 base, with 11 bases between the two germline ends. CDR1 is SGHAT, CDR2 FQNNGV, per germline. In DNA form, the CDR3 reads TGTGCCAGCAGCATCTGGACGGGGAACACTGAAGCTTTCTTT. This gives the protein CASSIWTGNTEAFF.

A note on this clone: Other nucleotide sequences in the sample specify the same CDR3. CDR3 residues: CASSVGGRGSYNEQFF. Written as DNA, the CDR3 is TGTGCCAGCAGCGTAGGCGGGAGGGGCTCCTACAATGAGCAGTTCTTC. The gene calls are TRBV9 and TRBJ2-1; 9 bases agree with TRBD2. V lost 0 bases, J lost 0 bases, and 1 base stayed unmatched. The CDR3 totals 16 residues. Germline CDR1 SGDLS, CDR2 YYNGEE.

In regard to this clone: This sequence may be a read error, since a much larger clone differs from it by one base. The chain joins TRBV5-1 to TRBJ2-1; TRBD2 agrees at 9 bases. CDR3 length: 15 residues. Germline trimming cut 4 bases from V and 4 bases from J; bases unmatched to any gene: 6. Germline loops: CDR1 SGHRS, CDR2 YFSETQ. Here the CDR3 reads CASSAGTSRYNEQFF. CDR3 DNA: TGCGCCAGCAGCGCCGGGACTAGCAGATACAATGAGCAGTTCTTC.

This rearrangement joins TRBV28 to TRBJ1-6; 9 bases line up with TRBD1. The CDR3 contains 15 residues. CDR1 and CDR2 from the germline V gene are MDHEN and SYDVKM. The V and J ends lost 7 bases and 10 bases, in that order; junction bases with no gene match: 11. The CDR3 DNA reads TGTGCCAGCAACCTCGACAGGGGGGAGGGCTCACCCCTCCACTTT. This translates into CASNLDRGEGSPLHF.

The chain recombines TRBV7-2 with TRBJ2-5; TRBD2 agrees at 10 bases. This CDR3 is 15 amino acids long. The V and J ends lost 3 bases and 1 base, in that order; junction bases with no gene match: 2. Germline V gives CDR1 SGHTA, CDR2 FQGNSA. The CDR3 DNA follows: TGTGCCAGCAGCTTCTCTAGCGGGAGCCAAGAGACCCAGTACTTC. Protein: CASSFSSGSQETQYF.

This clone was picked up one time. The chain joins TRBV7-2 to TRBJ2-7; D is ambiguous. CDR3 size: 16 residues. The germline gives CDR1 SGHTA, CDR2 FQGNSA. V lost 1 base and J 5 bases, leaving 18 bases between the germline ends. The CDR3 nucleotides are TGTGCCAGCAGCTTAGAGCCGCAGGTTCGTTCGGACGAGCAGTACTTC. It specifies CASSLEPQVRSDEQYF.

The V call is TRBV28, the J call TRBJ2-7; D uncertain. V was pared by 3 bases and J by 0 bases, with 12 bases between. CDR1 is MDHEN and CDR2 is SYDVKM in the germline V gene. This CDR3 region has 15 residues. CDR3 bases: TGTGCCAGCAGTTTTGCCCGCCTAATCTCCTACGAGCAGTACTTC. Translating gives CASSFARLISYEQYF.

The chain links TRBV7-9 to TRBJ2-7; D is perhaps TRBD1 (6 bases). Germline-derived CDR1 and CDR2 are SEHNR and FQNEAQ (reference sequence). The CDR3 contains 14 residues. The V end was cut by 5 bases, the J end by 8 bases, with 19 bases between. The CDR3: CASSPKLGTFQQYF. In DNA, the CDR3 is TGTGCCAGCAGCCCGAAACTCGGGACATTTCAGCAGTACTTC.

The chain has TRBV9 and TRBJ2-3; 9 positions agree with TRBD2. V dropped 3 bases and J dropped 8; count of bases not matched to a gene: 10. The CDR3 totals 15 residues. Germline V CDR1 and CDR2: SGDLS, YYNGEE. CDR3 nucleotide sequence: TGTGCCAGCAGCGGCTCCGGGACTAGCATAAGTACGCAGTATTTT. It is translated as CASSGSGTSISTQYF.

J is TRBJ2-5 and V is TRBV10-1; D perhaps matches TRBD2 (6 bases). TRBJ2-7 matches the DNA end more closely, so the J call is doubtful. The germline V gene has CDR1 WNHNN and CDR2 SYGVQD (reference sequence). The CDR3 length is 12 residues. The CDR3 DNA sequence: TGCGCCAGCACCTCCCGGAGGGGCGAGCAGTACTTC. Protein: CASTSRRGEQYF.

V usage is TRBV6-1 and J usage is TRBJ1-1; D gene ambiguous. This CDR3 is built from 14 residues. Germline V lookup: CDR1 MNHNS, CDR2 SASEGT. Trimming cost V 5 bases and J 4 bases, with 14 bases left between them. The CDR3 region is CASSFRSLGTEAFF. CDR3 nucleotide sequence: TGTGCCAGCAGTTTCAGATCCCTGGGCACTGAAGCTTTCTTT.

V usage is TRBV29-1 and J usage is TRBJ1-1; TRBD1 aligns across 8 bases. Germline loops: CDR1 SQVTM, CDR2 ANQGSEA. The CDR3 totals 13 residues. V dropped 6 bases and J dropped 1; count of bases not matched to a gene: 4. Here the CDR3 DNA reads TGCAGCGTCGGACAGGGCCCGAACACTGAAGCTTTCTTT. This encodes CSVGQGPNTEAFF.

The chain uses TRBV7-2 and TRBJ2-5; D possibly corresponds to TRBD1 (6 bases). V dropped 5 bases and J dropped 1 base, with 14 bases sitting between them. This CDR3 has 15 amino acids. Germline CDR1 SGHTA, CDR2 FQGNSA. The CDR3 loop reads CASSQGLGVQETQYF. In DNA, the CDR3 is TGTGCCAGCAGCCAGGGGCTGGGGGTCCAAGAGACCCAGTACTTC.